The 3 T cell receptor beta chains below were found in one sample sequenced in a study of blood T cell repertoires in COVID-19. Clones were sequenced by immunoSEQ multiplex PCR, and TCRdb holds only the in-frame ones, with some missing. This table holds 150,000 to 200,000 clones, about nine tenths found once. The sample consisted of peripheral blood. These receptors came from a man in his 60s with active or convalescent COVID-19.

The chain combines TRBV19 with TRBJ1-1; maybe TRBD1 (6 bases). The V end was cut by 8 bases, the J end by 4 bases, with 17 bases between. In germline, CDR1 is LNHDA, CDR2 SQIVND (reference sequence). There are 14 residues in the CDR3. Written as DNA, the CDR3 is TGTGCCAGTGAGGGTCAGGGGCGCGGCACTGAAGCTTTCTTT. Translation: CASEGQGRGTEAFF.

The rearrangement uses TRBV5-1 and TRBJ1-1; 10 nucleotides match TRBD1. CDR3 length equals 16 residues. The J segment lost 1 base and the V segment lost 4 bases, leaving 7 bases of the junction unmatched. Looked up from germline, CDR1 is SGHRS and CDR2 is YFSETQ. The CDR3 nucleotides read TGCGCCAGCAGCCCGACCGGGACAGGGGCGAACACTGAAGCTTTCTTT. Protein sequence: CASSPTGTGANTEAFF.

The CDR3 spells CASSSTSGSYEQYF. The DNA for the CDR3 is TGTGCCAGCAGCTCCACTAGCGGGTCTTACGAGCAGTACTTC. This chain links TRBV7-2 with TRBJ2-7; 9 bases match TRBD2. After removal of 4 bases from V and 4 bases from J, the junction contained 5 bases not matched to a gene. Germline assignment: CDR1 SGHTA and CDR2 FQGNSA. CDR3 size: 14 residues. Based on the CDR3 plus reference TRBV7-2 and TRBJ2-7, the full variable domain is GAGVSQSPSNKVTEKGKDVELRCDPISGHTALYWYRQSLGQGLEFLIYFQGNSAPDKSGLPSDRFSAERTGGSVSTLTIQRTQQEDSAVYLCASSSTSGSYEQYFGPGTRLTVT.